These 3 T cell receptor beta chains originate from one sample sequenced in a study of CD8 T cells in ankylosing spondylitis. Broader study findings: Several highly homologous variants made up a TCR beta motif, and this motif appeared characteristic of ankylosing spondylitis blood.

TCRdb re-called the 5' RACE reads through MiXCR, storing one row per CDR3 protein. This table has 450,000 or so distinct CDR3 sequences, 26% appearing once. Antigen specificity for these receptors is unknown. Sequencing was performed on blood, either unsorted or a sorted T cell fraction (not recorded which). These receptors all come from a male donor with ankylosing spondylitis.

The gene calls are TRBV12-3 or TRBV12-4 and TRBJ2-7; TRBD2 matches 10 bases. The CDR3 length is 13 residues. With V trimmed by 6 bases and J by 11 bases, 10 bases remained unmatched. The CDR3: CASSFSGRTDEYF. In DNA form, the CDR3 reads TGTGCCAGCAGCTTTAGCGGGAGGACCGATGAGTACTTC.

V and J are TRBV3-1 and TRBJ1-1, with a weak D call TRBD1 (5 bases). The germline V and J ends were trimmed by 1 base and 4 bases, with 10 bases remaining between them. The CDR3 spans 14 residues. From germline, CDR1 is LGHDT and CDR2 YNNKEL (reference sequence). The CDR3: CASSQVSRATEAFF. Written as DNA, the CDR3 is TGTGCCAGCAGCCAAGTCTCCAGGGCCACTGAAGCTTTCTTT. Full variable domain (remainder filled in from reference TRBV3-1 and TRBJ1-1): DTAVSQTPKYLVTQMGNDKSIKCEQNLGHDTMYWYKQDSKKFLKIMFSYNNKELIINETVPNRFSPKSPDKAHLNLHINSLELGDSAVYFCASSQVSRATEAFFGQGTRLTVV.

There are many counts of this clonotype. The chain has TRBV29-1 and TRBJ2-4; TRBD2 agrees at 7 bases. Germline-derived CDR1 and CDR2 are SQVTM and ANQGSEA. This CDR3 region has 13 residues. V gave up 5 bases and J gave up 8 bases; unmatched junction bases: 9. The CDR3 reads CSVLGGSRDIQYF. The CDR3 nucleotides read TGCAGCGTTTTGGGGGGGAGTAGGGACATTCAGTACTTC.